This is a list of T cell receptor beta chains from one sample in a study of beta chain features in type 1 diabetes. This table comes from immunoSEQ multiplex PCR, and its TCRdb copy is limited to in-frame clones, with some not included. The sample holds 630,000 or so clones, 11% to 15% seen once. Material for sequencing was naive CD4+ T cells from blood. These receptors were collected from a man aged 18 to 29 with type 1 diabetes. Both conserved end residues are part of each CDR3. D genes are given only for firm matches. Only part of the rows carry a size: once, few, many, or a class if the clone is expanded.

J	V	D	size	CDR3	DNA
TRBJ1-2	TRBV15	.	.	CATSRDRLGGYTF	TGTGCCACCAGCAGAGATCGCTTGGGGGGCTACACCTTC
TRBJ2-1	TRBV30	.	.	CAWSVGEYNEQFF	TGTGCCTGGAGTGTCGGAGAATACAATGAGCAGTTCTTC
TRBJ2-2	TRBV7-2	.	.	CASSANLRTGELFF	TGTGCCAGCAGCGCCAACTTGAGGACCGGGGAGCTGTTTTTT
TRBJ2-1	TRBV6-6	.	.	CASSQGYNEQFF	TGTGCCAGCAGCCAGGGATACAATGAGCAGTTCTTC
TRBJ2-7	TRBV29-1	TRBD2	few	CSVLAGGGLDEQYF	TGCAGCGTTCTAGCGGGAGGGGGGCTCGACGAGCAGTACTTC
TRBJ2-7	TRBV6-5	TRBD1	.	CASSPGQGTYEQYF	TGTGCCAGCAGTCCAGGACAGGGGACATACGAGCAGTACTTC
TRBJ1-4	TRBV15	.	.	CATSIPLGEKLFF	TGTGCCACCAGCATCCCCTTGGGTGAAAAACTGTTTTTT
TRBJ2-3	TRBV9	.	.	CASSVEWGSTDTQYF	TGTGCCAGCAGCGTAGAGTGGGGTAGCACAGATACGCAGTATTTT
TRBJ1-2	TRBV9	TRBD1	.	CASSGGTGAAYGYTF	TGTGCCAGCAGCGGGGGGACAGGAGCGGCCTATGGCTACACCTTC
TRBJ1-1	TRBV30	.	.	CAWSAGGTEAFF	TGTGCCTGGAGCGCCGGGGGCACTGAAGCTTTCTTT
TRBJ1-4	TRBV25-1	.	.	CASSEYPGGNEKLFF	TGTGCCAGCAGTGAATATCCGGGGGGTAATGAAAAACTGTTTTTT
TRBJ2-3	TRBV7-6	TRBD2	few	CASSLGLAGGTDTQYF	TGTGCCAGCAGCTTAGGACTAGCGGGGGGCACAGATACGCAGTATTTT
TRBJ2-1	TRBV2	.	.	CATDRDPENNEQFF	TGTGCCACCGACCGGGACCCAGAGAACAATGAGCAGTTCTTC
TRBJ1-1	TRBV27	.	.	CASSSRDRLGTEAFF	TGTGCCAGCAGTTCCCGAGACAGGTTGGGCACTGAAGCTTTCTTT
TRBJ2-7	TRBV29-1	TRBD1	few	CSVREGADEQYF	TGCAGCGTTCGTGAGGGGGCGGATGAGCAGTACTTC
TRBJ2-1	TRBV9	TRBD2	few	CASSVSGGVFYNEQFF	TGTGCCAGCAGCGTAAGCGGGGGGGTTTTCTACAATGAGCAGTTCTTC
TRBJ2-3	TRBV2	.	few	CASRVAGDTQYF	TGTGCCAGCAGAGTAGCTGGTGATACGCAGTATTTT
TRBJ2-7	TRBV6-5	TRBD2	.	CASRGDPVEQYF	TGTGCCTCGCGGGGGGATCCAGTCGAGCAGTACTTC
TRBJ2-1	TRBV19	TRBD2	.	CASSMSGTSGINEQFF	TGTGCCAGTAGTATGTCGGGGACTAGCGGGATCAATGAGCAGTTCTTC
TRBJ2-7	TRBV7-9	TRBD1	.	CASSLEQGVYEQYF	TGTGCCAGCAGCTTAGAACAGGGGGTGTACGAGCAGTACTTC
TRBJ1-2	TRBV5-4	.	.	CASSFGGSSTNNYGYTF	TGTGCCAGCAGCTTTGGCGGGAGTTCCACCAATAACTATGGCTACACCTTC
TRBJ2-2	TRBV5-4	TRBD1	.	CASKLGTGVNTGELFF	TGTGCCAGCAAACTAGGGACAGGAGTTAACACCGGGGAGCTGTTTTTT
TRBJ2-3	TRBV13	.	few	CASSLDSGITDTQYF	TGTGCCAGCAGCTTAGACAGCGGAATCACAGATACGCAGTATTTT
TRBJ2-5	TRBV5-4	TRBD2	few	CASSHPSGGAVETQYF	TGTGCCAGCAGTCACCCAAGCGGGGGGGCAGTGGAGACCCAGTACTTC
TRBJ2-1	TRBV7-2	.	few	CASSLEASLYNEQFF	TGTGCCAGCAGCTTAGAGGCAAGCCTCTACAATGAGCAGTTCTTC
TRBJ2-3	TRBV19	.	few	CASSLGTAFTDTQYF	TGTGCCAGTAGTCTCGGGACGGCCTTCACAGATACGCAGTATTTT
TRBJ2-5	TRBV5-1	.	few	CASSLWATQQETQYF	TGCGCCAGCAGCTTGTGGGCGACTCAACAAGAGACCCAGTACTTC
TRBJ2-6	TRBV30	.	.	CAWSVRVLSSGANVLTF	TGTGCCTGGAGTGTACGGGTCCTGAGCTCTGGGGCCAACGTCCTGACTTTC
TRBJ1-5	TRBV2	TRBD1	.	CASRFGQGDNQPQHF	TGTGCCAGCAGGTTCGGACAGGGGGACAATCAGCCCCAGCATTTT
TRBJ2-7	TRBV29-1	.	few	CSVESIVGGRYEQYF	TGCAGCGTTGAAAGTATCGTAGGGGGACGGTACGAGCAGTACTTC
TRBJ2-7	TRBV12-2	.	.	CASRSRGVSYEQYF	TGTGCAAGTCGCTCCCGGGGAGTCTCCTACGAGCAGTACTTC
TRBJ1-2	TRBV30	.	.	CASEADPTAWSF	TGTGCCTCGGAGGCTGACCCGACCGCGTGGAGCTTC
TRBJ2-5	TRBV10-3	.	.	CAISAINPETQYF	TGTGCCATCAGTGCTATAAACCCAGAGACCCAGTACTTC
TRBJ2-7	TRBV5-1	.	few	CASSLQESYEQYF	TGCGCCAGCAGCTTGCAGGAGTCCTACGAGCAGTACTTC
TRBJ2-7	TRBV6-5	.	.	CASSYSNLYEQYF	TGTGCCAGCAGTTACTCGAACCTATACGAGCAGTACTTC